A single T cell receptor (beta chain) is shown here with its context. Its antigen is unknown. The CDR3 length is 14 residues. Trimming shortened V by 3 bases and J by 5 bases, and 13 bases separated the two germline ends. Using its own MiXCR run on the RT-PCR reads, TCRdb lists one record per CDR3 protein. The top ten hold under 13% of the sample, which has over 650,000 distinct CDR3 sequences, about 18% seen once. The entry originates in a study of response to subunit inactivated influenza vaccine. Whole-study findings and limits: New T cells are recruited in small numbers by each seasonal influenza vaccination, according to the authors' suggestion.

The specimen was PBMCs from blood, collected about 5 days after vaccination. This chain joins TRBV12-3 or TRBV12-4 and TRBJ2-5; the D gene is possibly TRBD2 (5 bases). The clonotype comes from a man between 45 and 60 years old who received an inactivated influenza vaccine. The CDR3 is CASSFRRDTETQYF. Here the CDR3 DNA reads TGTGCCAGCAGTTTTCGCCGGGATACGGAGACCCAGTACTTC.